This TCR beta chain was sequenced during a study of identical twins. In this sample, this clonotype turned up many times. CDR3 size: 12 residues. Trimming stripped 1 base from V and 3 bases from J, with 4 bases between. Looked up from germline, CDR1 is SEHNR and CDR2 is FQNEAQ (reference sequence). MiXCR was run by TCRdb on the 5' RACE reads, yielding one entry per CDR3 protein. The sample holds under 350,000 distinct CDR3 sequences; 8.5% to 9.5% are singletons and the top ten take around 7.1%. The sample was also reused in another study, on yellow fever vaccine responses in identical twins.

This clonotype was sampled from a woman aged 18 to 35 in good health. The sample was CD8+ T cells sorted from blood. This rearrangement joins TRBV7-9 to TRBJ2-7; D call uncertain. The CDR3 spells CASSLGDYEQYF. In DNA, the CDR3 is TGTGCCAGCAGCTTAGGGGACTACGAGCAGTACTTC.